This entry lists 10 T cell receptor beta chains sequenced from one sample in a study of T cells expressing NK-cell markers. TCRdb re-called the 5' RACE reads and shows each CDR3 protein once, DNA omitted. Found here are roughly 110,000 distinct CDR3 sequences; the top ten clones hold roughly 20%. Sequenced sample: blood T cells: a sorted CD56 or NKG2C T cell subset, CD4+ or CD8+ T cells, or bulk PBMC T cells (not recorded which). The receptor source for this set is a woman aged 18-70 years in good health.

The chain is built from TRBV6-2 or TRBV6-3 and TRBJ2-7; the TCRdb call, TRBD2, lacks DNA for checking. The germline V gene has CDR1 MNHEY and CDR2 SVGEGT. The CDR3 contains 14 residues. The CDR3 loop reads CATRLAGDFYEQYF.

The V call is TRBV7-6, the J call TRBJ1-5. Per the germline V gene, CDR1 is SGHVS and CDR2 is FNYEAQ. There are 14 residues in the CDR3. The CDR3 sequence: CASSPLISNQPQHF.

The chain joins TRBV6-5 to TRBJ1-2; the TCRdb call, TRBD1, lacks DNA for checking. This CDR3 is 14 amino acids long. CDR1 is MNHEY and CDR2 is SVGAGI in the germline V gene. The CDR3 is CASSYSYRGYGYTF.

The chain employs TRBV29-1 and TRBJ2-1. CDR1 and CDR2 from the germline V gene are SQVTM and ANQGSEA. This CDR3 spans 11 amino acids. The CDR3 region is CSVVRYNEQFF.

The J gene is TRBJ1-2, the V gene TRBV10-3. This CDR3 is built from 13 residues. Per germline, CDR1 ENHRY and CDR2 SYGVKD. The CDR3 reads CAISESTVFAYTF.

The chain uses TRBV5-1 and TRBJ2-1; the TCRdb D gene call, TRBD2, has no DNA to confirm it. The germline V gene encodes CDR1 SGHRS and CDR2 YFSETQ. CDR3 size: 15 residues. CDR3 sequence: CASSLWDSGSNEQFF.

Here the CDR3 reads CASSVSLGLAGSEQFF. This chain links TRBV19 with TRBJ2-1; the TRBD2 assignment by TCRdb is unverifiable without DNA. Germline V gene lookup returns CDR1 LNHDA and CDR2 SQIVND (reference sequence). The CDR3 has 16 residues.

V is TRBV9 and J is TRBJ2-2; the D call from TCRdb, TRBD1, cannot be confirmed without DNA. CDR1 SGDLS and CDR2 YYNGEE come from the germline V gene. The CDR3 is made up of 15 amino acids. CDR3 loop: CASTPFRANTGELFF.

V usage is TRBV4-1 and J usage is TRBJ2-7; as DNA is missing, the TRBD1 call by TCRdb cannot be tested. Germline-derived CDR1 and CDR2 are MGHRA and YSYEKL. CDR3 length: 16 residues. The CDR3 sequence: CASSPILSDRGHEQYF.

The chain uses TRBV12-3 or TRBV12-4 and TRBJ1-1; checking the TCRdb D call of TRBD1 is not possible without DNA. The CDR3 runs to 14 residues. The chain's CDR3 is CASSRGHLNTEAFF.